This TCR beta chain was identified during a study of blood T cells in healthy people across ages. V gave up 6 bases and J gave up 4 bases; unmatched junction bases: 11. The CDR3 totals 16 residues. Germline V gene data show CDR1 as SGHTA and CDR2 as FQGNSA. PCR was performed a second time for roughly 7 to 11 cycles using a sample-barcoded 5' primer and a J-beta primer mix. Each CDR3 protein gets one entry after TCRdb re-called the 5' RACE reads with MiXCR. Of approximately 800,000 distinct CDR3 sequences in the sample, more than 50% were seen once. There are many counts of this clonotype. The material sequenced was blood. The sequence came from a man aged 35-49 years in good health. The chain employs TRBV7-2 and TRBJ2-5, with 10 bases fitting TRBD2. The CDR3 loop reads CASSQVAGGWGETQYF. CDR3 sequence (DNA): TGTGCCAGCAGTCAAGTAGCGGGAGGTTGGGGAGAGACCCAGTACTTC.